This T cell receptor beta chain was recovered during a study of shared clonotypes between healthy human individuals. Study-level findings and limits: Estimated richness was generally greater in naive than memory subsets.

Original processing methods: With immunoSEQ giving junction-only sequences and no quality scores, filtering differed. Profiling relied on immunoSEQ multiplex PCR, and the TCRdb table lists in-frame clones only, not all of them. For V, J and clone size, that table is used; D and trimming come from the DNA. In the table there are approximately 2,000,000 clones, under 95% of which are singletons. As concerns this clone: Its specificity is not known.

The germline V gene encodes CDR1 SNHLY and CDR2 FYNNEI. V was trimmed by 6 bases and J by 0 bases, leaving 10 bases between them. This CDR3 has 14 amino acids. This sequence originates from a man between 18 and 29 years old in good health. Some clones in this sample may be carry-over from other donors' samples. The sequencing sample was made of naive CD4+ T cells from PBMCs. Subset indicated: CD45RA+ positively selected. This sequence joins TRBV2 and TRBJ2-3; D might be TRBD2 (6 bases). The CDR3 is CASRSGTSTDTQYF. In DNA form, the CDR3 reads TGTGCCAGCAGGTCCGGGACTAGCACAGATACGCAGTATTTT.